This TCR beta chain was identified during a study of T cell changes during pregnancy in multiple sclerosis. Between the trimmed V and J ends, which lost 4 bases and 3 bases, there was a span of 12 bases. Germline V gives CDR1 ENHRY, CDR2 SYGVKD. This CDR3 is built from 14 residues. TCRdb keeps only in-frame clones here, not all; method: immunoSEQ multiplex PCR. Among just under 50,000 clones listed, approximately 95% were seen once. This chain connects TRBV10-3 to TRBJ1-1; perhaps TRBD1 as D (5 bases). This receptor was obtained from a female donor with multiple sclerosis, enrolled in a pregnancy study. The specimen comprised CD4+ T cells from peripheral blood mononuclear cells, sampled in the third trimester of pregnancy. The CDR3 coding sequence is TGTGCCATCAGTGGACGGGGGGGGGACACTGAAGCTTTCTTT. Protein sequence: CAISGRGGDTEAFF.